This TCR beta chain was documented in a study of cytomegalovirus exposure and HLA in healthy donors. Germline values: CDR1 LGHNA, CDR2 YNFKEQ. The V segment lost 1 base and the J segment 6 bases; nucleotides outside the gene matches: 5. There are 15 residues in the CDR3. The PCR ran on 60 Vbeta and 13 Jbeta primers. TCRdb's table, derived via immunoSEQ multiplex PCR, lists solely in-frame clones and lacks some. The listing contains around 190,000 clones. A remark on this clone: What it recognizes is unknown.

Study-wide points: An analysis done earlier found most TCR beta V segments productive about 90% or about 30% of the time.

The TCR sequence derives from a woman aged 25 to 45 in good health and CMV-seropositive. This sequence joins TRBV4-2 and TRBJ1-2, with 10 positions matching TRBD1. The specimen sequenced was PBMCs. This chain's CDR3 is CASSQGRGTGDGYTF. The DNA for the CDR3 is TGTGCCAGCAGCCAAGGCCGCGGGACAGGGGATGGCTACACCTTC.